This passage covers 20 T cell receptor beta chains from one sample sequenced in a study of T cells after yellow fever vaccination. TCRdb passed the 5' RACE reads through MiXCR, listing each CDR3 protein once. The table shows about 630,000 distinct CDR3 sequences, with 9% to 15% occurring only once. The sequencing used PBMCs, collected on the day of the yellow fever booster vaccination. These TCRs come from a man between 25 and 39 years old who received the YFV17D yellow fever vaccine.

The rearrangement links TRBV5-1 to TRBJ2-5, with D unclear. The germline V gene encodes CDR1 SGHRS and CDR2 YFSETQ. This CDR3 contains 14 residues. Trimming removed 1 base from V and 5 bases from J, with 12 bases in between. The CDR3 nucleotides read TGCGCCAGCAGCTTGTTAAACATCGGGGAGACCCAGTACTTC. It is translated as CASSLLNIGETQYF.

The chain couples TRBV20-1 to TRBJ2-6; tentatively, D is TRBD2 (5 bases). Deletions cut 5 bases from V and 1 base from J, with 27 bases between. This CDR3 is built from 20 residues. Germline assignment: CDR1 DFQATT and CDR2 SNEGSKA (reference sequence). The CDR3 loop reads CSADPRGKGYWESGANVLTF. CDR3 in DNA: TGCAGTGCTGACCCTCGTGGAAAAGGCTATTGGGAGTCTGGGGCCAACGTCCTGACTTTC.

This clonotype was seen ten or more times. The chain recombines TRBV29-1 with TRBJ2-5, with a tentative D call TRBD1 (6 bases). The CDR3 extends over 16 amino acids. Germline CDR1 SQVTM, CDR2 ANQGSEA. V was cut by 0 bases and J by 5 bases, with 19 bases left in between. As DNA, the CDR3 is TGCAGCGTTGAAGAGAAGAGAGTAGGGGGAACTGAGACCCAGTACTTC. Encoded protein: CSVEEKRVGGTETQYF.

This rearrangement joins TRBV5-4 to TRBJ2-5; D perhaps matches TRBD1 (7 bases). Looked up from germline, CDR1 is SGHNT and CDR2 is YYREEE (reference sequence). Trimming took off 4 bases at V and 3 bases at J, with 13 bases between the two ends. The CDR3 length is 14 residues. The CDR3: CASSAGQTEETQYF. The DNA for the CDR3 is TGTGCCAGCAGCGCGGGACAGACGGAAGAGACCCAGTACTTC. Full variable domain (outside the CDR3, taken from reference TRBV5-4 and TRBJ2-5): ETGVTQSPTHLIKTRGQQVTLRCSSQSGHNTVSWYQQALGQGPQFIFQYYREEENGRGNFPPRFSGLQFPNYSSELNVNALELDDSALYLCASSAGQTEETQYFGPGTRLLVL.

In its sample, this clonotype was seen a few times. The chain combines TRBV5-1 with TRBJ2-1, with 9 bases that match TRBD1. CDR1 is SGHRS and CDR2 is YFSETQ in the germline V gene. The CDR3 is made up of 14 amino acids. Trimming cost V 7 bases and J 4 bases; bases outside gene matches: 6. CDR3 protein: CASLGTGTYNEQFF. The CDR3 coding sequence is TGCGCCAGCTTAGGGACAGGGACTTACAATGAGCAGTTCTTC.

This clonotype has just a few counts. The rearrangement uses TRBV9 and TRBJ1-5; possible D gene TRBD1, 5 bases. Trimming pared 0 bases from V and 5 bases from J, leaving 9 bases between. Germline CDR1 SGDLS, CDR2 YYNGEE. The CDR3 totals 14 residues. In DNA form, the CDR3 reads TGTGCCAGCAGCGTAGGGGGCATGGATCAGCCCCAGCATTTT. The encoded protein is CASSVGGMDQPQHF.

The chain links TRBV7-2 to TRBJ2-5; TRBD2 matches 16 bases. CDR3 length: 17 residues. V trimming: 1 base; J trimming: 5 bases; junction bases outside the gene matches: 4. Germline V gene data show CDR1 as SGHTA and CDR2 as FQGNSA. CDR3 sequence (DNA): TGTGCCAGCAGCTTAGGGGGACTAGCGGGAGGGCGCGAGACCCAGTACTTC. Protein sequence: CASSLGGLAGGRETQYF.

Only a few counts were recorded for this clonotype. CDR3: CASSLNTATEAFF. The CDR3 bases are TGTGCCAGCAGCTTAAATACAGCCACTGAAGCTTTCTTT. The V call is TRBV7-3, the J call TRBJ1-1; D unclear. The V and J ends lost 1 base and 4 bases respectively, with 7 bases between them. This CDR3 region has 13 residues. Germline V lookup: CDR1 SGHTA, CDR2 FQGTGA.

This clonotype appeared a few times. The chain is built from TRBV4-3 and TRBJ2-4; D possibly corresponds to TRBD2 (6 bases). Germline V gene data show CDR1 as LGHNA and CDR2 as YSLEER. There are 16 residues in the CDR3. V shed 4 bases and J shed 3 bases, with 16 bases lying between them. CDR3: CASSPLLQGGKNIQYF. The DNA of the CDR3 is TGCGCCAGCAGCCCTCTCCTCCAGGGAGGCAAAAACATTCAGTACTTC.

In its sample, this clonotype was seen a few times. This chain connects TRBV19 to TRBJ2-5; 7 bases agree with TRBD1. CDR1 is LNHDA, CDR2 SQIVND, per germline (reference sequence). The CDR3 is made up of 13 amino acids. Trimming took 4 bases from V and 5 from J; bases not matched to a gene: 4. The CDR3, as DNA: TGTGCCAGTAGTACGGCCAGGGGGGAGACCCAGTACTTC. This codes for CASSTARGETQYF.

This clonotype was recorded a few times. The V call is TRBV9, the J call TRBJ2-7; D may be TRBD1 (6 bases). This CDR3 spans 14 amino acids. CDR1 and CDR2 from the germline V gene are SGDLS and YYNGEE. V lost 5 bases to trimming and J lost 7 bases, with 19 bases between them. This chain's CDR3 is CASSPRDNEREQYF. CDR3 nucleotides: TGTGCCAGCAGTCCCCGGGACAATGAGCGGGAGCAGTACTTC.

The table lists this clonotype with a few counts. This chain links TRBV20-1 with TRBJ2-1; D might be TRBD1 or TRBD2, each matching 5 bases. With 7 bases removed from V and 10 bases from J, the gap between germline ends came to 14 bases. The germline V gene encodes CDR1 DFQATT and CDR2 SNEGSKA (reference sequence). The CDR3 runs 11 residues. The CDR3: CSGGTSSEQFF. CDR3 DNA sequence: TGCAGTGGTGGGACCTCGTCCGAGCAGTTCTTC.

The gene calls are TRBV5-5 and TRBJ2-7, with D unresolved. The CDR3 runs 13 residues. V lost 4 bases and J lost 0, with 8 bases in between. From germline, CDR1 is SGHKS and CDR2 YYEKEE (reference sequence). CDR3 sequence (DNA): TGTGCCAGCAGCCAATTGCCCTCCTACGAGCAGTACTTC. Its translation is CASSQLPSYEQYF.

The chain joins TRBV18 to TRBJ2-3; D is perhaps TRBD1 (5 bases). The CDR3 covers 18 residues. Germline values: CDR1 KGHSH, CDR2 LQKENI. The V and J ends lost 3 bases and 1 base respectively, with 20 bases between them. The chain's CDR3 is CASSPGQGYILGTDTQYF. CDR3 sequence (DNA): TGTGCCAGCTCACCGGGGCAGGGCTACATATTGGGCACAGATACGCAGTATTTT.

This clonotype occurred many times. This rearrangement joins TRBV20-1 to TRBJ2-7; 8 nucleotides line up with TRBD2. CDR1 is DFQATT, CDR2 SNEGSKA, per germline (reference sequence). J gave up 2 bases and V 3 bases, and 3 bases lay outside the gene matches. This CDR3 is 13 amino acids long. CDR3 DNA: TGCAGTGCTAGTACTAGCGGAGCCTACGAGCAGTACTTC. Protein product: CSASTSGAYEQYF.

The chain recombines TRBV11-2 with TRBJ2-5; 16 positions match TRBD2. The CDR3 totals 21 residues. After removal of 3 bases from V and 3 bases from J, the junction contained 16 bases not matched to a gene. Germline V CDR1 and CDR2: SGHAT, FQNNGV. The CDR3 DNA sequence: TGTGCCAGCAGCTTTCTCCGGGTCACCGGGACTAGCGGGAGGGCCAAAGAGACCCAGTACTTC. Encoded protein: CASSFLRVTGTSGRAKETQYF.

This clonotype has ten or more counts. CDR3 residues: CSAIRDRVPEPQHF. Here the CDR3 DNA reads TGCAGTGCTATCCGGGACAGGGTCCCCGAACCCCAGCATTTT. This chain links TRBV20-1 with TRBJ1-5, with 9 bases lining up with TRBD1. The CDR3 has 14 amino acids. From germline, CDR1 is DFQATT and CDR2 SNEGSKA (reference sequence). After removal of 4 bases from V and 10 bases from J, the junction contained 11 bases not matched to a gene.

This clonotype was recorded a few times. This sequence joins TRBV5-6 and TRBJ2-6; D possibly corresponds to TRBD2 (5 bases). This CDR3 is 14 amino acids long. Trimming cost V 7 bases and J 2 bases, with 10 bases left between them. Germline V lookup: CDR1 SGHDT, CDR2 YYEEEE. CDR3 protein: CASRDSAGANVLTF. DNA of the CDR3: TGTGCCAGCCGAGATAGCGCTGGGGCCAACGTCCTGACTTTC.

V and J are TRBV12-3 or TRBV12-4 and TRBJ2-1; TRBD2 matches at 11 bases. Losses at the gene ends were 10 bases for V and 2 bases for J; bases not matched to a gene: 13. The CDR3 runs to 17 residues. This CDR3 reads CAIRHTLAGEAYNEQFF. CDR3 coding DNA: TGTGCCATCAGGCACACACTAGCGGGAGAGGCCTACAATGAGCAGTTCTTC.

V usage is TRBV2 and J usage is TRBJ2-1; D is possibly TRBD1 or TRBD2 (5 bases each). CDR3 length equals 16 residues. Between the trimmed V and J ends, which lost 8 bases and 3 bases, there was a span of 20 bases. CDR1 and CDR2 (germline): SNHLY, FYNNEI. The CDR3 is CASATATGTVYNEQFF. As DNA, the CDR3 is TGTGCCAGCGCCACAGCTACCGGGACGGTCTACAATGAGCAGTTCTTC.